Below are 21 T cell receptor beta chains sequenced from a single sample in a study of blood T cells in healthy people across ages. The authors ran a second PCR of roughly 6 to 12 cycles using a sample-barcoded 5' primer and a J-beta primer mix. TCRdb re-called the 5' RACE reads with MiXCR, one entry per CDR3 protein. This sample has about 1.4 million distinct CDR3 sequences; around 59% occur once, and the top ten carry roughly 6.3%. Specimen: blood. These receptors were obtained from a man aged 18-30 years in good health.

CDR3 nucleotide sequence: TGTGCCAGCAGACCGGGACTAGCGGGGTTCTCCTACGAGCAGTACTTC. It specifies CASRPGLAGFSYEQYF. The chain employs TRBV6-5 and TRBJ2-7; TRBD2 matches at 13 bases. Germline CDR1 is MNHEY and CDR2 is SVGAGI. The CDR3 spans 16 residues. With 6 bases clipped from V and 0 bases from J, the junction kept 5 bases outside the gene matches.

This clonotype was counted a few times. This sequence joins TRBV15 and TRBJ2-5; maybe TRBD2 (6 bases). V was clipped by 0 bases and J by 7 bases, with 21 bases between them. This CDR3 is built from 17 residues. The germline V gene encodes CDR1 LNHNV and CDR2 YYDKDF (reference sequence). The CDR3 coding sequence is TGTGCCACCAGCAGAGATAAGGCTTTTGGGACTGGCGGGACCCAGTACTTC. Translating it yields CATSRDKAFGTGGTQYF.

The rearrangement links TRBV29-1 to TRBJ2-5, with D maybe TRBD1 (5 bases). Germline V CDR1 and CDR2: SQVTM, ANQGSEA. The CDR3 runs to 15 residues. Trimming took 6 bases from V and 3 from J, leaving 20 bases between them. The chain's CDR3 is CSVTASTKSEETQYF. The CDR3 nucleotides are TGCAGCGTGACAGCCAGTACGAAATCAGAAGAGACCCAGTACTTC.

The J gene is TRBJ1-4, the V gene TRBV20-1; 8 nucleotides match TRBD1. V lost 1 base to trimming and J lost 7 bases; unmatched junction nucleotides: 5. The length of the CDR3 is 14 residues. The germline gives CDR1 DFQATT, CDR2 SNEGSKA (reference sequence). CDR3 region: CSARGAGGSEKLFF. The CDR3 bases are TGCAGTGCTAGAGGGGCAGGGGGCAGTGAAAAACTGTTTTTT.

The chain recombines TRBV12-3 or TRBV12-4 with TRBJ2-1; 7 bases match TRBD2. Losses at the gene ends were 5 bases for V and 5 bases for J; bases not matched to a gene: 9. This CDR3 is 15 amino acids long. In nucleotides, the CDR3 is TGTGCCAGCAGTCTCGGGAGCGGGACCAACAATGAGCAGTTCTTC. It specifies CASSLGSGTNNEQFF.

The chain employs TRBV29-1 and TRBJ2-1; weak D call: TRBD2 (6 bases). The CDR3 length is 12 residues. Trimming shortened V by 8 bases and J by 6 bases, and 14 bases separated the two germline ends. The germline V gene encodes CDR1 SQVTM and CDR2 ANQGSEA. This CDR3 reads CSPRLGPNEQFF. The CDR3 nucleotides are TGCAGCCCCCGACTAGGACCCAATGAGCAGTTCTTC.

V usage is TRBV14 and J usage is TRBJ1-1; tentative D call: TRBD1 (6 bases). Germline loops: CDR1 SGHDN, CDR2 FVKESK. The CDR3 sequence is 15 residues long. V was clipped by 6 bases and J by 1 base, with 15 bases between them. The CDR3 loop is CASSLWVGGNTEAFF. DNA for the CDR3: TGTGCCAGCAGTCTATGGGTAGGGGGGAACACTGAAGCTTTCTTT.

The chain carries TRBV15 and TRBJ2-7; D may be TRBD1 or TRBD2 (7 bases each). This CDR3 region has 15 residues. V lost 0 bases, J lost 4 bases, and 13 bases lay in between. Per germline, CDR1 LNHNV and CDR2 YYDKDF (reference sequence). CDR3 in amino acids: CATSREGGGDYEQYF. In DNA, the CDR3 is TGTGCCACCAGCAGAGAGGGAGGGGGCGATTACGAGCAGTACTTC.

This clonotype was recorded only once. This rearrangement joins TRBV3-1 to TRBJ2-7, with 8 positions matching TRBD2. V shed 2 bases, J shed 2 bases, and the junction held 2 bases outside the gene matches. Per the germline V gene, CDR1 is LGHDT and CDR2 is YNNKEL (reference sequence). This CDR3 has 14 residues. CDR3 protein: CASSQQRETYEQYF. As DNA, the CDR3 is TGTGCCAGCAGCCAACAGCGGGAGACCTACGAGCAGTACTTC.

On this clonotype: Relative to the germline gene, one junction end is altered; a read error may explain this. The gene calls are TRBV11-2 and TRBJ2-7; no firm D call. Germline assignment: CDR1 SGHAT and CDR2 FQNNGV. The CDR3 consists of 17 residues. CDR3 in DNA: TGTGCCAGCAGCGTAGATCTCCCAGGTACCCCACTCTACGAGCAGTACTTC. Amino acid sequence: CASSVDLPGTPLYEQYF.

The rearrangement uses TRBV21-1 and TRBJ2-7. TRBV21-1 is a recognized pseudogene. The CDR3 runs 11 residues. The CDR3 DNA sequence: TGTGCCAGAGGACCATCTAGAGCCCAGTACTTC. Encoded protein: CARGPSRAQYF.

This clonotype was seen only a few times. V gene TRBV11-2 combines with J gene TRBJ2-4, with 8 nucleotides matching TRBD2. This CDR3 contains 14 residues. Germline CDR1 SGHAT, CDR2 FQNNGV. V shed 5 bases, J shed 6 bases, and the junction held 6 bases outside the gene matches. As DNA, the CDR3 is TGTGCCAGCAGCCCAATTGGGACTAGAAACATTCAGTACTTC. Translated: CASSPIGTRNIQYF.

The J gene is TRBJ1-4, the V gene TRBV7-9, with TRBD1 as a possible D gene (5 bases). The CDR3 length is 15 residues. Looked up from germline, CDR1 is SEHNR and CDR2 is FQNEAQ (reference sequence). V shed 4 bases and J shed 6 bases, with 15 bases lying between them. CDR3 sequence: CASSSLGRVHEKLFF. CDR3 nucleotides: TGTGCCAGCAGCTCATTGGGACGGGTACATGAAAAACTGTTTTTT. Combining the CDR3 with reference TRBV7-9 and TRBJ1-4 gives the whole variable domain DTGVSQNPRHKITKRGQNVTFRCDPISEHNRLYWYRQTLGQGPEFLTYFQNEAQLEKSRLLSDRFSAERPKGSFSTLEIQRTEQGDSAMYLCASSSLGRVHEKLFFGSGTQLSVL.

The chain joins TRBV5-1 to TRBJ2-7; 9 bases fit TRBD1. V shed 4 bases and J 3 bases; nucleotides not matched to a gene: 8. This CDR3 contains 15 residues. Germline-derived CDR1 and CDR2 are SGHRS and YFSETQ. Here the CDR3 reads CASSDGGQGIYEQYF. For the CDR3, the DNA is TGCGCCAGCAGCGACGGGGGACAGGGAATCTACGAGCAGTACTTC.

The chain uses TRBV10-2 and TRBJ2-1; 8 nucleotides align to TRBD2. Germline V gives CDR1 WSHSY, CDR2 SAAADI. The CDR3 spans 16 residues. Losses at the gene ends were 3 bases for V and 13 bases for J; bases not matched to a gene: 17. The CDR3 sequence: CASSEGARTSLETQFF. As DNA, the CDR3 is TGCGCCAGCAGTGAAGGTGCCCGGACTAGCTTAGAGACCCAGTTCTTC.

This chain links TRBV5-8 with TRBJ2-1, with D possibly being TRBD2 (5 bases). Germline V lookup: CDR1 SGHTS, CDR2 YDEGEE. Trimming took 1 base from V and 0 from J, leaving 14 bases between them. This CDR3 is 17 amino acids long. Here the CDR3 DNA reads TGTGCCAGCAGCTTGATGGTCACAGCGGACTCCTACAATGAGCAGTTCTTC. It translates to CASSLMVTADSYNEQFF.

The chain couples TRBV7-2 to TRBJ1-5; D unclear. Germline CDR1 is SGHTA and CDR2 is FQGNSA. V was shortened by 5 bases and J by 8 bases, with 19 bases between the two germline ends. The CDR3 has 15 amino acids. CDR3 protein: CASSPQEGLSEPQHF. The CDR3 DNA reads TGTGCCAGCAGCCCCCAGGAGGGTTTATCGGAGCCCCAGCATTTT.

The chain joins TRBV7-9 to TRBJ1-1, with D unresolved. Germline CDR1 SEHNR, CDR2 FQNEAQ (reference sequence). V was trimmed by 11 bases and J by 1 base, leaving 17 bases between them. This CDR3 contains 14 residues. The CDR3 DNA follows: TGTGCCGGACGTCCAGCAGACAAGAACACTGAAGCTTTCTTT. It encodes CAGRPADKNTEAFF.

V usage is TRBV13 and J usage is TRBJ1-5, with unresolved D. This CDR3 spans 14 amino acids. V was shortened by 4 bases and J by 4 bases, with 11 bases between the two germline ends. The germline V gene encodes CDR1 PRHDT and CDR2 FYEKMQ (reference sequence). CDR3 region: CASSYRGINQPQHF. CDR3 nucleotides: TGTGCCAGCAGCTACCGGGGAATAAATCAGCCCCAGCATTTT.

The chain links TRBV24-1 to TRBJ2-1, with TRBD1 identical over 7 bases. Germline V lookup: CDR1 KGHDR, CDR2 SFDVKD. The CDR3 sequence is 16 residues long. Trimming cost V 5 bases and J 7 bases; bases outside gene matches: 13. The CDR3 loop reads CATSGKRGQGINEQFF. The CDR3 nucleotides are TGTGCCACCAGTGGAAAAAGGGGGCAAGGCATTAATGAGCAGTTCTTC.

This chain links TRBV12-3 or TRBV12-4 with TRBJ2-7; no clear D gene. V was trimmed by 3 bases and J by 0 bases, leaving 9 bases between them. CDR3 length: 14 residues. The CDR3 reads CASSFWCSSYEQYF. In DNA form, the CDR3 reads TGTGCCAGCAGTTTCTGGTGCAGCTCCTACGAGCAGTACTTC.